The following is a T cell receptor (beta chain) sequence with its context. Whole blood without T cell sorting served as the source of isolated total RNA. UMIs bearing a 6-nucleotide sample barcode were added through template switching. TCRdb reprocessed the 5' RACE reads; each CDR3 protein has one entry and no DNA is given. The listing contains under 200,000 distinct CDR3 sequences. This record comes from a study of monozygotic twins with inflammatory bowel disease. The germline V gene encodes CDR1 MDHEN and CDR2 SYDVKM. The CDR3 covers 16 residues. The TCR comes from a human donor with ulcerative colitis or Crohn's disease, or a healthy co-twin of an affected twin (not recorded which). The chain joins TRBV28 to TRBJ1-2. The material sequenced was blood. CDR3 in amino acids: CASSFPIEEGNYGYTF.